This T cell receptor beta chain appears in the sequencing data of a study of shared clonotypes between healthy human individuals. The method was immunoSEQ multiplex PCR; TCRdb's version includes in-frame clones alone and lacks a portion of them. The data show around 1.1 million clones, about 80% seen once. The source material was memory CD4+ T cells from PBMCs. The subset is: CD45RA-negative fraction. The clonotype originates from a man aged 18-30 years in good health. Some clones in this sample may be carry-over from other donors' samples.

CDR3 DNA: TGTGCCAGCAGCAACCGGGACGGAATTAATTCACCCCTCCACTTT. It translates to CASSNRDGINSPLHF. This chain links TRBV7-3 with TRBJ1-6; TRBD1 might be the D (5 bases). This CDR3 region has 15 residues. V was cut by 5 bases and J by 6 bases, with 14 bases left in between. Germline CDR1 SGHTA, CDR2 FQGTGA.